The 21 T cell receptor beta chains reported below all come from one sample, sequenced in a study of neoadjuvant nivolumab and ipilimumab in lung cancer. The assay was immunoSEQ multiplex PCR, and TCRdb's table has in-frame clones only and misses some. The table has about 38,000 clones, roughly nine tenths seen once. This specimen consisted of peripheral blood, obtained before neoadjuvant nivolumab, alone or with ipilimumab. These receptor sequences come from an adult with non-small cell lung cancer.

The CDR3 DNA reads as TGTGCCAGCAGCTTACTTTTGGACGAGCAGTACTTC. This codes for CASSLLLDEQYF. J is TRBJ2-7 and V is TRBV11-2; no clear D. V was clipped by 2 bases and J by 5 bases, with 7 bases between them. Per the germline V gene, CDR1 is SGHAT and CDR2 is FQNNGV. CDR3 length: 12 amino acids.

The V and J genes are TRBV2 and TRBJ2-5; 9 bases map to TRBD1. The CDR3 spans 15 residues. From germline, CDR1 is SNHLY and CDR2 FYNNEI. J was trimmed by 5 bases and V by 7 bases; bases with no gene match: 11. CDR3 region: CASINNRGLGETQYF. Written as DNA, the CDR3 is TGTGCCAGCATCAATAACAGGGGGCTTGGGGAGACCCAGTACTTC.

This chain uses TRBV6-5 with TRBJ2-2, with no clear D. CDR3 length: 14 amino acids. The ends were cut back, 2 bases at V and 6 bases at J, with 10 bases in the middle. Germline CDR1 is MNHEY and CDR2 is SVGAGI. CDR3 in DNA: TGTGCCAGCAGTTACCTCGGGTCCCCCGGGGAGCTGTTTTTT. The encoded protein is CASSYLGSPGELFF.

The chain couples TRBV4-1 to TRBJ2-7; D is possibly TRBD2 (5 bases). Trimming took off 0 bases at V and 3 bases at J, with 12 bases between the two ends. The CDR3 totals 15 residues. In germline, CDR1 is MGHRA, CDR2 YSYEKL. This CDR3 reads CASSQDSGGSYEQYF. CDR3 DNA sequence: TGCGCCAGCAGCCAAGATAGTGGTGGGAGCTACGAGCAGTACTTC.

The chain uses TRBV4-3 and TRBJ2-1; 7 bases match TRBD2. The CDR3 has 16 residues. In germline, CDR1 is LGHNA, CDR2 YSLEER. V lost 0 bases and J lost 9; bases outside the gene matches: 11. This CDR3 is CASSQDSGGRVSEQFF. CDR3 DNA: TGCGCCAGCAGCCAAGATTCCGGGGGGAGGGTGAGTGAGCAGTTCTTC.

The chain links TRBV7-2 to TRBJ2-7; D is undetermined. V shed 5 bases and J shed 4 bases, with 18 bases lying between them. The CDR3 runs to 15 residues. In germline, CDR1 is SGHTA, CDR2 FQGNSA. The CDR3 sequence: CASSPNAGTTYEQYF. The CDR3 DNA follows: TGTGCCAGCAGCCCCAACGCCGGCACGACGTACGAGCAGTACTTC.

The chain combines TRBV27 with TRBJ2-7; 8 nucleotides align to TRBD1. Germline loops: CDR1 MNHEY, CDR2 SMNVEV (reference sequence). V was pared by 1 base and J by 3 bases, with 17 bases of the junction left unmatched. CDR3 length: 19 amino acids. CDR3 sequence (DNA): TGTGCCAGCAGTTTATATCCCCCCCCCAGGACAGGGTTACACTACGAGCAGTACTTC. Its protein is CASSLYPPPRTGLHYEQYF.

The CDR3 region has the DNA TGTGCCAGCAGAGACCGACAGGGAGGCACAGATACGCAGTATTTT. Translation: CASRDRQGGTDTQYF. This chain uses TRBV2 with TRBJ2-3; 7 positions match TRBD1. With V trimmed by 6 bases and J by 1 base, 7 bases remained unmatched. The CDR3 has 15 amino acids. Germline-derived CDR1 and CDR2 are SNHLY and FYNNEI.

This clone was seen only once. V is TRBV7-9 and J is TRBJ1-4; D call uncertain. Germline V gives CDR1 SEHNR, CDR2 FQNEAQ (reference sequence). Trimming left V 5 bases short and J 2 bases short, with 12 bases between. This CDR3 contains 15 residues. CDR3 region: CASSQTGSTNEKLFF. CDR3 DNA: TGTGCCAGCAGCCAAACGGGGAGCACTAATGAAAAACTGTTTTTT.

The chain employs TRBV5-1 and TRBJ2-1; D is uncertain. The CDR3 contains 14 residues. CDR1 and CDR2 (germline): SGHRS, YFSETQ. Trimming stripped 4 bases from V and 7 bases from J, with 15 bases between. CDR3 sequence reads: CASSLTDPRNEQFF. CDR3 sequence (DNA): TGCGCCAGCAGCCTTACAGACCCGAGGAATGAGCAGTTCTTC.

J is TRBJ2-1 and V is TRBV7-9; the match to TRBD1 covers 8 bases. CDR1 and CDR2 from the germline V gene are SEHNR and FQNEAQ (reference sequence). Losses at the gene ends were 4 bases for V and 8 bases for J; bases not matched to a gene: 1. This CDR3 region has 12 residues. CDR3 nucleotide sequence: TGTGCCAGCAGCTCAGGGGGCGATGAGCAGTTCTTC. Protein product: CASSSGGDEQFF.

V and J are TRBV18 and TRBJ2-7; 7 bases agree with TRBD1. CDR1 KGHSH and CDR2 LQKENI come from the germline V gene. After removal of 0 bases from V and 6 bases from J, the junction contained 5 bases not matched to a gene. The CDR3 covers 14 residues. The CDR3 nucleotides read TGTGCCAGCTCACCACCCGACAGGGCGGGCGAGCAGTACTTC. Amino acids: CASSPPDRAGEQYF.

The rearrangement joins TRBV7-9 to TRBJ2-5; 7 bases are a match to TRBD2. This CDR3 region has 17 residues. The junction had 16 bases not matched to a gene; V was cut back by 4 bases and J by 5 bases. The germline V gene encodes CDR1 SEHNR and CDR2 FQNEAQ (reference sequence). The CDR3 sequence: CASSSRIGREGAETQYF. DNA for the CDR3: TGTGCCAGCAGCTCGCGCATAGGCAGGGAGGGAGCGGAGACCCAGTACTTC.

This chain connects TRBV30 to TRBJ1-2; TRBD1 is a possible D gene (5 bases). The CDR3 spans 14 residues. Germline assignment: CDR1 GTSNPN and CDR2 SVGIG (reference sequence). V lost 3 bases to trimming and J lost 0 bases, with 11 bases between them. The CDR3 DNA follows: TGTGCCTGGAGGGGACTGCCGACTAACTATGGCTACACCTTC. It codes for CAWRGLPTNYGYTF.

V and J are TRBV30 and TRBJ2-6; D is ambiguous. The V and J ends lost 2 bases and 0 bases respectively, with 5 bases between them. CDR1 is GTSNPN and CDR2 is SVGIG in the germline V gene (reference sequence). This CDR3 is 14 amino acids long. The CDR3 loop is CAWSNGSGANVLTF. The CDR3 region has the DNA TGTGCCTGGAGTAACGGCTCTGGGGCCAACGTCCTGACTTTC.

This clone is a singleton in its sample. The chain employs TRBV15 and TRBJ2-7; D might be TRBD1 (6 bases). V lost 0 bases and J 2 bases, leaving 17 bases between the germline ends. This CDR3 contains 17 residues. Germline V gene lookup returns CDR1 LNHNV and CDR2 YYDKDF (reference sequence). CDR3 bases: TGTGCCACCAGCAGAGAGACCGGGACACAGTCAACCTACGAGCAGTACTTC. Translated: CATSRETGTQSTYEQYF.

The rearrangement joins TRBV7-9 to TRBJ2-5, with D perhaps TRBD1 or TRBD2 (5 bases each). This CDR3 contains 14 residues. Germline loops: CDR1 SEHNR, CDR2 FQNEAQ (reference sequence). V gave up 1 base and J gave up 2 bases, with 8 bases separating them. The CDR3 loop reads CASSLGGRQETQYF. The CDR3 DNA is TGTGCCAGCAGCTTAGGGGGACGGCAAGAGACCCAGTACTTC.

The chain links TRBV7-8 to TRBJ2-3, with 11 bases that match TRBD2. J was trimmed by 5 bases and V by 2 bases; bases with no gene match: 15. From germline, CDR1 is SGHVS and CDR2 FQNEAQ. The CDR3 loop spans 19 amino acids. CDR3 bases: TGTGCCAGCAGCTTACGAGGGGTGCGAACTAGCGGGAGCCGAGATACGCAGTATTTT. Its translation is CASSLRGVRTSGSRDTQYF.

The rearrangement links TRBV6-5 to TRBJ2-4; D is unresolved. The CDR3 has 15 residues. Germline CDR1 is MNHEY and CDR2 is SVGAGI. V was cut by 6 bases and J by 6 bases, with 18 bases left in between. CDR3 in DNA: TGTGCCAGCAGACGCATCACGGCCCGAAGAAACATTCAGTACTTC. Residues: CASRRITARRNIQYF.

This chain uses TRBV9 with TRBJ2-2; TRBD2 matches 7 bases. The length of the CDR3 is 18 residues. V was pared by 0 bases and J by 5 bases, with 13 bases of the junction left unmatched. Germline V gene data show CDR1 as SGDLS and CDR2 as YYNGEE. Here the CDR3 reads CASSVGVGGSRWTGELFF. The CDR3 region has the DNA TGTGCCAGCAGCGTAGGAGTTGGCGGGAGTAGATGGACCGGGGAGCTGTTTTTT.

The chain recombines TRBV5-6 with TRBJ2-1, with D uncertain. With 0 bases removed from V and 0 bases from J, the gap between germline ends came to 7 bases. This CDR3 region has 15 residues. Germline V gene lookup returns CDR1 SGHDT and CDR2 YYEEEE. The CDR3 coding sequence is TGTGCCAGCAGCTTGGTCCGAAGCTCCTACAATGAGCAGTTCTTC. Protein product: CASSLVRSSYNEQFF.